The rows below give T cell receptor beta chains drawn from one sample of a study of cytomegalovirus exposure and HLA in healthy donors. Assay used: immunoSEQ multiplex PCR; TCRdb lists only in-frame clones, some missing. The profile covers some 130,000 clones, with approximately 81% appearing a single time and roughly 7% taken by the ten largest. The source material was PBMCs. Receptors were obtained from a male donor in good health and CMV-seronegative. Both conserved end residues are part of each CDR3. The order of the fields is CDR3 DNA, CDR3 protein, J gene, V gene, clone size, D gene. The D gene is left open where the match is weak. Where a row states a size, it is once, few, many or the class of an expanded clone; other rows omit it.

cdr3_nt: TGTGCCAGTAGTGAGGGACATAAAGATCAGCCCCAGCATTTT; cdr3_aa: CASSEGHKDQPQHF; j_call: TRBJ1-5; v_call: TRBV19; clone_size: NA; d_call: NA
cdr3_nt: TGTGCCAGCAGCTACCGGACTAGCGGGTGGGGGGATACGCAGTATTTT; cdr3_aa: CASSYRTSGWGDTQYF; j_call: TRBJ2-3; v_call: TRBV7-6; clone_size: NA; d_call: TRBD2
cdr3_nt: TGTGCTAGTGGCAAGACAGGGTACAATGAGCAGTTCTTC; cdr3_aa: CASGKTGYNEQFF; j_call: TRBJ2-1; v_call: TRBV12-5; clone_size: NA; d_call: TRBD1
cdr3_nt: TGTGCCACCGGGGGGTACCAAGAGACCCAGTACTTC; cdr3_aa: CATGGYQETQYF; j_call: TRBJ2-5; v_call: TRBV5-4; clone_size: NA; d_call: TRBD2
cdr3_nt: TGTGCCAGCAGCTTAAGACAGGGGGTAGACACCGGGGAGCTGTTTTTT; cdr3_aa: CASSLRQGVDTGELFF; j_call: TRBJ2-2; v_call: TRBV7-8; clone_size: NA; d_call: TRBD1
cdr3_nt: TGTGCCAGCAGCTACAGATCTTTCTCTGGAAACACCATATATTTT; cdr3_aa: CASSYRSFSGNTIYF; j_call: TRBJ1-3; v_call: TRBV7-9; clone_size: once; d_call: NA
cdr3_nt: TGTGCCAGCAGGGACAGGGCCAGGACTGAAGCTTTCTTT; cdr3_aa: CASRDRARTEAFF; j_call: TRBJ1-1; v_call: TRBV27; clone_size: few; d_call: TRBD1
cdr3_nt: TGTGCCAGTACCCCGGGACAGGGGCGTTCTGGAAACACCATATATTTT; cdr3_aa: CASTPGQGRSGNTIYF; j_call: TRBJ1-3; v_call: TRBV19; clone_size: NA; d_call: TRBD1
cdr3_nt: TGTGCCAGCAGCCCAAGGACAGACTTCATGAACACTGAAGCTTTCTTT; cdr3_aa: CASSPRTDFMNTEAFF; j_call: TRBJ1-1; v_call: TRBV5-5; clone_size: NA; d_call: NA
cdr3_nt: TGTGCCAGCAGCGAGCCGAAACTAGCGGGAGAACCCGGGGAGCTGTTTTTT; cdr3_aa: CASSEPKLAGEPGELFF; j_call: TRBJ2-2; v_call: TRBV9; clone_size: NA; d_call: TRBD2
cdr3_nt: TGCGCCAGCAGCCCCGGCGGGGTGGGAGATACGCAGTATTTT; cdr3_aa: CASSPGGVGDTQYF; j_call: TRBJ2-3; v_call: TRBV5-1; clone_size: NA; d_call: NA
cdr3_nt: TGCGCCAGCAGAGTTTATCGGGACTCCATTGGCTACACCTTC; cdr3_aa: CASRVYRDSIGYTF; j_call: TRBJ1-2; v_call: TRBV5-1; clone_size: once; d_call: NA
cdr3_nt: TGTGCCAGCAGCCCGATTGGGGTCTCGGGGGGACATGAGCAGTTCTTC; cdr3_aa: CASSPIGVSGGHEQFF; j_call: TRBJ2-1; v_call: TRBV7-3; clone_size: few; d_call: TRBD2
cdr3_nt: TGTGCCAGCAGCTCCCAAACCCTGGGGGGGATCTATGGCTACACCTTC; cdr3_aa: CASSSQTLGGIYGYTF; j_call: TRBJ1-2; v_call: TRBV11-2; clone_size: few; d_call: NA
cdr3_nt: TGTGCCAGCAGCATATCAGGTCCCTACGAGCAGTACTTC; cdr3_aa: CASSISGPYEQYF; j_call: TRBJ2-7; v_call: TRBV5-6; clone_size: NA; d_call: NA
cdr3_nt: TGTGCCAGCAGCTTAGCCGGCGAGCAGTACTTC; cdr3_aa: CASSLAGEQYF; j_call: TRBJ2-7; v_call: TRBV7-9; clone_size: NA; d_call: NA
cdr3_nt: TGTGCCAGCAGTTTCGGAGGTCTATACTATGGCTACACCTTC; cdr3_aa: CASSFGGLYYGYTF; j_call: TRBJ1-2; v_call: TRBV28; clone_size: NA; d_call: NA
cdr3_nt: TGTGCCAGCAGCCCCCGCTCGGGACAGGGTTCGGTTGGCTACACCTTC; cdr3_aa: CASSPRSGQGSVGYTF; j_call: TRBJ1-2; v_call: TRBV7-2; clone_size: NA; d_call: TRBD1